Listed here are 32 T cell receptor beta chains from one sample, sequenced in a study of blood T cell repertoires in COVID-19. The protocol was immunoSEQ multiplex PCR, while the TCRdb copy is restricted to in-frame clones and leaves out a portion. This table holds 95,000 to 150,000 clones, under 90% found once. Sequencing was performed on peripheral blood. Receptors were obtained from a woman aged 70-85 years with acute or convalescent COVID-19.

The chain combines TRBV18 with TRBJ1-1, with 7 bases lining up with TRBD1. This CDR3 is built from 15 residues. The germline V gene has CDR1 KGHSH and CDR2 LQKENI. J lost 0 bases, V lost 4 bases, and 5 bases had no gene match. CDR3 sequence (DNA): TGTGCCAGCTCACTCTGGACAGGTTTGAACACTGAAGCTTTCTTT. Protein product: CASSLWTGLNTEAFF. The whole variable domain, filled in from reference TRBV18 and TRBJ1-1, reads NAGVMQNPRHLVRRRGQEARLRCSPMKGHSHVYWYRQLPEEGLKFMVYLQKENIIDESGMPKERFSAEFPKEGPSILRIQQVVRGDSAAYFCASSLWTGLNTEAFFGQGTRLTVV.

The chain couples TRBV11-3 to TRBJ2-5, with D possibly matching TRBD1 (6 bases). Trimming pared 1 base from V and 5 bases from J, leaving 17 bases between. Per germline, CDR1 SGHNT and CDR2 YENEEA. The CDR3 covers 16 residues. CDR3 sequence (DNA): TGTGCCAGCAGCTTAGGGGCCATCTCTCAGGGGGAGACCCAGTACTTC. This encodes CASSLGAISQGETQYF.

This clone was seen more than once but under ten times. The chain carries TRBV19 and TRBJ2-5; TRBD1 matches at 9 bases. The CDR3 runs 15 residues. The J segment lost 5 bases and the V segment lost 5 bases, leaving 9 bases of the junction unmatched. Looked up from germline, CDR1 is LNHDA and CDR2 is SQIVND (reference sequence). This CDR3 reads CASSRRDRGNETQYF. CDR3 DNA sequence: TGTGCCAGTAGTCGGAGAGACAGGGGGAATGAGACCCAGTACTTC. Full variable domain (missing parts from reference TRBV19 and TRBJ2-5): DGGITQSPKYLFRKEGQNVTLSCEQNLNHDAMYWYRQDPGQGLRLIYYSQIVNDFQKGDIAEGYSVSREKKESFPLTVTSAQKNPTAFYLCASSRRDRGNETQYFGPGTRLLVL.

This rearrangement joins TRBV7-9 to TRBJ2-5, with D maybe TRBD2 (6 bases). Deletions cut 2 bases from V and 2 bases from J, with 18 bases between. This CDR3 spans 17 amino acids. Germline V gene data show CDR1 as SEHNR and CDR2 as FQNEAQ (reference sequence). DNA of the CDR3: TGTGCCAGCAGCTTAATCGGAGGGTCAGCAAGGCAAGAGACCCAGTACTTC. It yields the protein CASSLIGGSARQETQYF.

The V and J genes are TRBV6-2 or TRBV6-3 and TRBJ2-7; a possible D gene is TRBD1 (6 bases). Between the trimmed V and J ends, which lost 5 bases and 2 bases, there was a span of 13 bases. Germline V CDR1 and CDR2: MNHEY, SVGEGT. The CDR3 loop spans 14 amino acids. The CDR3 sequence: CASSPRTVPYEQYV. The CDR3 coding sequence is TGTGCCAGCAGTCCGCGGACAGTGCCCTACGAGCAGTACGTC.

This clone was recorded a few times. The same CDR3 also results from other DNA sequences found in this sample. The CDR3 coding sequence is TGCGCCAGCAGCCCGTCAGGCGGCACAGATACGCAGTATTTT. Translated: CASSPSGGTDTQYF. The chain couples TRBV5-1 to TRBJ2-3; no definite D call. V was trimmed by 4 bases and J by 1 base, leaving 10 bases between them. This CDR3 is 14 amino acids long. Germline lookup yields CDR1 SGHRS and CDR2 YFSETQ.

The rearrangement links TRBV5-1 to TRBJ2-4; TRBD1 might be the D (5 bases). In germline, CDR1 is SGHRS, CDR2 YFSETQ. V shed 5 bases and J shed 3 bases, with 9 bases lying between them. The CDR3 contains 13 residues. The CDR3 loop is CASSGHIKNIQYF. The CDR3 DNA reads TGCGCCAGCAGTGGACACATCAAAAACATTCAGTACTTC.

Concerning this clone itself: Other DNA sequences of this sample code for an identical CDR3. V usage is TRBV7-2 and J usage is TRBJ1-1; a possible D gene is TRBD1 (6 bases). Germline values: CDR1 SGHTA, CDR2 FQGNSA. The germline V and J ends were trimmed by 4 bases and 0 bases, with 9 bases remaining between them. This CDR3 is 14 amino acids long. This CDR3 reads CASSSTGLNTEAFF. In DNA, the CDR3 is TGTGCCAGCAGCTCCACAGGGCTGAACACTGAAGCTTTCTTT.

The rearrangement joins TRBV13 to TRBJ2-7; TRBD2 matches at 12 bases. J gave up 5 bases and V 9 bases, and 8 bases lay outside the gene matches. This CDR3 has 14 residues. Germline V CDR1 and CDR2: PRHDT, FYEKMQ (reference sequence). This chain's CDR3 is CASWTSGAPHEQYF. The CDR3 bases are TGTGCCAGTTGGACTAGCGGGGCTCCGCACGAGCAGTACTTC.

The V gene is TRBV6-5, the J gene TRBJ2-5; D is possibly TRBD1 (5 bases). V was pared by 6 bases and J by 1 base, with 12 bases between. The CDR3 loop spans 14 amino acids. CDR1 and CDR2 from the germline V gene are MNHEY and SVGAGI. CDR3 in DNA: TGTGCCAGCAGACCCCTGACAGCCCAAGAGACCCAGTACTTC. This sequence encodes CASRPLTAQETQYF.

Only a few counts were recorded for this clone. J is TRBJ2-3 and V is TRBV7-9, with TRBD2 matching 8 bases. The CDR3 has 15 residues. The V and J ends lost 1 base and 6 bases, in that order; junction bases with no gene match: 6. Germline V gene data show CDR1 as SEHNR and CDR2 as FQNEAQ (reference sequence). The CDR3 region has the DNA TGTGCCAGCAGCTTAGACCGCGGGGGGCGCGATACGCAGTATTTT. It specifies CASSLDRGGRDTQYF.

V and J are TRBV18 and TRBJ1-2; no clear D. This CDR3 region has 16 residues. The V end was cut by 3 bases, the J end by 2 bases, with 16 bases between. In germline, CDR1 is KGHSH, CDR2 LQKENI. The CDR3 DNA sequence: TGTGCCAGCTCACCTCCCGTTTTGAGCAAAAACTATGGCTACACCTTC. It specifies CASSPPVLSKNYGYTF.

V gene TRBV5-1 combines with J gene TRBJ1-3; no reliable D call. The germline CDR1 and CDR2 sequences are SGHRS and YFSETQ. V lost 1 base to trimming and J lost 2 bases, with 22 bases between them. The CDR3 consists of 19 residues. CDR3 loop: CASSLTPPRPGFAGNTIYF. Written as DNA, the CDR3 is TGCGCCAGCAGCTTGACTCCCCCCCGGCCGGGGTTTGCTGGAAACACCATATATTTT. The whole variable domain, filled in from reference TRBV5-1 and TRBJ1-3, reads KAGVTQTPRYLIKTRGQQVTLSCSPISGHRSVSWYQQTPGQGLQFLFEYFSETQRNKGNFPGRFSGRQFSNSRSEMNVSTLELGDSALYLCASSLTPPRPGFAGNTIYFGEGSWLTVV.

The chain combines TRBV6-2 or TRBV6-3 with TRBJ2-3, with TRBD2 matching over 15 bases. Germline V CDR1 and CDR2: MNHEY, SVGEGT. CDR3 length: 20 residues. V lost 6 bases, J lost 0 bases, and 13 bases stayed unmatched. CDR3 region: CASSPGGLAGGYPSTDTQYF. CDR3 DNA: TGTGCCAGCAGCCCCGGGGGACTAGCGGGGGGTTATCCTAGCACAGATACGCAGTATTTT.

In this sample, this clone turned up once. This chain uses TRBV11-3 with TRBJ1-4, with 10 bases aligning to TRBD1. The CDR3 sequence is 13 residues long. Unmatched junction bases numbered 0, after V lost 5 bases and J lost 6 bases. The germline V gene encodes CDR1 SGHNT and CDR2 YENEEA. The DNA for the CDR3 is TGTGCCAGCAGCGGGACAGGGGATGAAAAACTGTTTTTT. Its translation: CASSGTGDEKLFF.

The genes are TRBV19 and TRBJ2-1; 9 positions match TRBD2. The CDR3 runs 15 residues. Looked up from germline, CDR1 is LNHDA and CDR2 is SQIVND (reference sequence). V shed 1 base, J shed 8 bases, and the junction held 6 bases outside the gene matches. The CDR3 DNA follows: TGTGCCAGTAGTATAGGGGGTATAGCGGGGGATGAGCAGTTCTTC. Translation gives CASSIGGIAGDEQFF.

V and J are TRBV5-6 and TRBJ1-4; D not resolved. Germline V gives CDR1 SGHDT, CDR2 YYEEEE. The CDR3 is 15 amino acids. Trimming left V 1 base short and J 3 bases short, with 10 bases between. The CDR3 loop reads CASSLWRESNEKLFF. CDR3 coding DNA: TGTGCCAGCAGCTTGTGGCGGGAGTCTAATGAAAAACTGTTTTTT.

The J gene is TRBJ1-1, the V gene TRBV19; D ambiguous. Trimming took off 3 bases at V and 4 bases at J, with 12 bases between the two ends. The CDR3 covers 14 residues. The germline CDR1 and CDR2 sequences are LNHDA and SQIVND (reference sequence). The CDR3 here is CASSIGSKGTEAFF. The CDR3 DNA reads as TGTGCCAGTAGTATTGGGAGCAAGGGCACTGAAGCTTTCTTT.

The rearrangement joins TRBV13 to TRBJ1-3; tentative D call: TRBD1 (5 bases). Germline CDR1 is PRHDT and CDR2 is FYEKMQ (reference sequence). V was pared by 5 bases and J by 0 bases, with 17 bases between. This CDR3 comprises 17 residues. The CDR3 sequence is CASSPGGVIGSGNTIYF. CDR3 nucleotide sequence: TGTGCCAGCAGCCCGGGAGGGGTTATAGGCTCTGGAAACACCATATATTTT.

This chain joins TRBV4-1 and TRBJ2-7, with D possibly TRBD1 on 7 matching bases. V dropped 1 base and J dropped 3 bases, with 13 bases sitting between them. The CDR3 has 15 amino acids. The germline V gene encodes CDR1 MGHRA and CDR2 YSYEKL. The CDR3 loop reads CASSQVSQGGYEQYF. The CDR3 nucleotides are TGCGCCAGCAGCCAAGTTTCGCAGGGGGGCTACGAGCAGTACTTC.

The chain carries TRBV15 and TRBJ1-6; D not certain. The germline V gene encodes CDR1 LNHNV and CDR2 YYDKDF (reference sequence). This CDR3 spans 12 amino acids. The V gene lost 3 bases and the J gene lost 10 bases, with 7 bases spanning the gap. The CDR3 loop reads CATSRGGSPLHF. The CDR3, as DNA: TGTGCCACCAGCAGGGGAGGATCACCCCTCCACTTT.

This clone was counted once. The rearrangement uses TRBV19 and TRBJ2-7; D remains unclear. The CDR3 sequence is 15 residues long. Germline-derived CDR1 and CDR2 are LNHDA and SQIVND (reference sequence). V was trimmed by 0 bases and J by 4 bases, leaving 13 bases between them. CDR3 loop: CASSIDHLGRYEQYV. In DNA form, the CDR3 reads TGTGCCAGTAGTATAGATCATTTGGGCAGATACGAGCAGTACGTC.

V usage is TRBV24-1 and J usage is TRBJ2-7; D gene uncertain. This CDR3 has 11 residues. V lost 7 bases and J 5 bases, leaving 8 bases between the germline ends. Germline CDR1 KGHDR, CDR2 SFDVKD. The CDR3 sequence is CATSPLDEQYV. DNA for the CDR3: TGTGCCACCAGCCCCCTCGACGAGCAGTACGTC.

The genes are TRBV10-3 and TRBJ1-6, with D possibly TRBD1 on 5 matching bases. Trimming took 0 bases from V and 10 from J, leaving 7 bases between them. The CDR3 has 13 residues. From germline, CDR1 is ENHRY and CDR2 SYGVKD. CDR3 protein: CAISESQGSPLHF. CDR3 in DNA: TGTGCCATCAGTGAGTCTCAGGGATCACCCCTCCACTTT.

This clone was detected only once. V is TRBV20-1 and J is TRBJ2-2; 7 bases match TRBD2. CDR1 is DFQATT, CDR2 SNEGSKA, per germline (reference sequence). The CDR3 covers 15 residues. Trimming removed 3 bases from V and 4 bases from J; junction bases left unmatched: 8. CDR3 DNA: TGCAGTGCTAGTCCTAGCGGTGGAATCACCGGGGAGCTGTTTTTT. It codes for CSASPSGGITGELFF.

The chain uses TRBV6-2 or TRBV6-3 and TRBJ1-5, with TRBD1 matching over 9 bases. Per germline, CDR1 MNHEY and CDR2 SVGEGT. Trimming removed 0 bases from V and 4 bases from J; junction bases left unmatched: 4. This CDR3 has 16 amino acids. CDR3 bases: TGTGCCAGCAGTTACTCGAGGGGACAGGGTAATCAGCCCCAGCATTTT. It codes for CASSYSRGQGNQPQHF.

V gene TRBV5-1 combines with J gene TRBJ2-5, with 10 bases identical to TRBD2. J lost 5 bases, V lost 0 bases, and 10 bases had no gene match. The CDR3 is made up of 17 amino acids. Germline CDR1 and CDR2: SGHRS and YFSETQ. CDR3 nucleotides: TGCGCCAGCAGCTTGGCCCTCACCGCTAGCGGGGGTGAGACCCAGTACTTC. It translates to CASSLALTASGGETQYF.

Only one count was recorded for this clone. J is TRBJ2-5 and V is TRBV24-1; 11 positions match TRBD1. With V trimmed by 3 bases and J by 5 bases, 7 bases remained unmatched. From germline, CDR1 is KGHDR and CDR2 SFDVKD. The length of the CDR3 is 16 residues. The CDR3 region is CATSDTGQGAGETQYF. The DNA of the CDR3 is TGTGCCACCAGTGATACCGGACAGGGGGCAGGTGAGACCCAGTACTTC.

This clone was seen more than once but under ten times. This rearrangement joins TRBV3-1 (or the pseudogene TRBV3-2) to TRBJ1-4, with D possibly being TRBD1 (6 bases). V was pared by 5 bases and J by 4 bases, with 11 bases between. There are 14 residues in the CDR3. CDR1 and CDR2 from the germline V gene are LGHDT and YNNKEL (reference sequence). CDR3 sequence: CASSFGTRNEKLFF. In DNA, the CDR3 is TGTGCCAGCAGCTTCGGGACACGTAATGAAAAACTGTTTTTT.

J is TRBJ1-2 and V is TRBV6-6, with D unresolved. The V gene lost 7 bases and the J gene lost 8 bases, with 17 bases spanning the gap. The length of the CDR3 is 13 residues. The germline V gene has CDR1 MNHNY and CDR2 SVGAGI (reference sequence). DNA for the CDR3: TGTGCCAGCACCCTCGATCCCTCGGGGGGCTACACCTTC. This gives the protein CASTLDPSGGYTF.

This clone has more than one count but fewer than ten. The chain employs TRBV7-2 and TRBJ2-2; D may be TRBD2 (6 bases). V was trimmed by 3 bases and J by 1 base, leaving 12 bases between them. The CDR3 is 16 residues long. The germline V gene has CDR1 SGHTA and CDR2 FQGNSA. CDR3 in amino acids: CASSFNGGGNTGELFF. The CDR3 DNA follows: TGTGCCAGCAGCTTCAATGGGGGAGGGAACACCGGGGAGCTGTTTTTT.

This clone came up once. The CDR3 reads CASSPAPGGSRGYTF. In nucleotides, the CDR3 is TGTGCCAGCTCACCAGCCCCCGGGGGGTCCCGAGGCTACACCTTC. The V call is TRBV18, the J call TRBJ1-2, with D possibly TRBD1 on 5 matching bases. The V end lost 2 bases, the J end lost 8 bases, and 18 bases lay between the germline ends. The CDR3 is 15 amino acids. Germline CDR1 KGHSH, CDR2 LQKENI.